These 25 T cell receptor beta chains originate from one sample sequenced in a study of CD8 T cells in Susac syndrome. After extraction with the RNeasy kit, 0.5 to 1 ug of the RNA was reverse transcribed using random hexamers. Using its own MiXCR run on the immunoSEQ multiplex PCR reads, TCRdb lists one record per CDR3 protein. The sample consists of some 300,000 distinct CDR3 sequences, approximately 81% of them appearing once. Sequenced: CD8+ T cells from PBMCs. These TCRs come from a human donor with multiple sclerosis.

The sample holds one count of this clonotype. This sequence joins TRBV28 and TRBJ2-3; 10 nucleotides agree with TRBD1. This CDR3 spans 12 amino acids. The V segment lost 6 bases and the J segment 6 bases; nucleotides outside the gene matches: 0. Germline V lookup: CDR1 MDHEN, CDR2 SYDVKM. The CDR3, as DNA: TGTGCCAGCAGGGACAGGGGGGATACGCAGTATTTT. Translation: CASRDRGDTQYF.

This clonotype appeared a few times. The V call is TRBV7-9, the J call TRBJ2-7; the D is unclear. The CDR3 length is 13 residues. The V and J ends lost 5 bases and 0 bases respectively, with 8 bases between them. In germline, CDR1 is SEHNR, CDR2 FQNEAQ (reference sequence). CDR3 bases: TGTGCCAGCAGCGTGGGTCCCTCCTACGAGCAGTACTTC. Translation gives CASSVGPSYEQYF.

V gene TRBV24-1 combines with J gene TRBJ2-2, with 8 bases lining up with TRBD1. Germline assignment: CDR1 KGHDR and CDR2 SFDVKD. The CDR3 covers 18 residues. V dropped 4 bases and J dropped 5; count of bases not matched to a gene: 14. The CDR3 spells CATSEHTRGTGLTGELFF. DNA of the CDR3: TGTGCCACCAGTGAACATACTAGAGGGACAGGCTTGACCGGGGAGCTGTTTTTT.

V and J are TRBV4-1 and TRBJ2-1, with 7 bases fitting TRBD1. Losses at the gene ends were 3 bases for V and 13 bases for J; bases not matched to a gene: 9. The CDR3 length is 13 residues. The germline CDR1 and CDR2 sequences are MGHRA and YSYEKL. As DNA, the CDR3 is TGCGCCAGCAGCCATTGGGGGACAGAGGAACAGTTCTTC. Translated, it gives CASSHWGTEEQFF.

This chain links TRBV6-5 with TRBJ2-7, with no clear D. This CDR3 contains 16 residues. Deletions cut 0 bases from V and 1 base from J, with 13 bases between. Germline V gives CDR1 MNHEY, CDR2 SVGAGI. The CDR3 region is CASSYSIPRPSYEQYF. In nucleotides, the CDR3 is TGTGCCAGCAGTTACTCGATACCCCGGCCTTCCTACGAGCAGTACTTC.

DNA of the CDR3: TGTGCCAGCAGTTTACAGACAGGGGGCACAGATACGCAGTATTTT. Residues: CASSLQTGGTDTQYF. The chain employs TRBV6-5 and TRBJ2-3, with 8 bases fitting TRBD1. This CDR3 has 15 amino acids. V was clipped by 4 bases and J by 1 base; unmatched bases: 4. Germline CDR1 MNHEY, CDR2 SVGAGI.

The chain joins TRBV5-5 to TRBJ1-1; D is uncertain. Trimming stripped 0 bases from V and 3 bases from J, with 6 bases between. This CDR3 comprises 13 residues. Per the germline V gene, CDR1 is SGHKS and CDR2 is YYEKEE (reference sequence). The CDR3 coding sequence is TGTGCCAGCAGCTTGGGTAAATACACTGAAGCTTTCTTT. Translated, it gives CASSLGKYTEAFF.

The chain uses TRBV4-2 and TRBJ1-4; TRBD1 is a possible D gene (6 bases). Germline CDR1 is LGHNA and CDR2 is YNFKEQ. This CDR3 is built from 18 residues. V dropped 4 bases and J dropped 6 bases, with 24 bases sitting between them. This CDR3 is CASSPNSWDTEDYEKLFF. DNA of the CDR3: TGTGCCAGCAGCCCTAACTCTTGGGACACGGAGGATTATGAAAAACTGTTTTTT.

The CDR3 protein is CASSHPTGNTEAFF. CDR3 DNA: TGTGCCAGCAGCCATCCGACGGGGAACACTGAAGCTTTCTTT. This chain uses TRBV7-9 with TRBJ1-1, with D uncertain. This CDR3 contains 14 residues. The V gene's germline CDR1 is SEHNR and CDR2 FQNEAQ (reference sequence). V dropped 5 bases and J dropped 1 base, with 11 bases sitting between them.

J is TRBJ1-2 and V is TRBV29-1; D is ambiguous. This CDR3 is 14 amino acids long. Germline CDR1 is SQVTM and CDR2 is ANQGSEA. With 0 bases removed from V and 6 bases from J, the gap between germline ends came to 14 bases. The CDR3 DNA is TGCAGCGTTGAAGATCTAGGTGGTCGGGATGGCTACACCTTC. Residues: CSVEDLGGRDGYTF.

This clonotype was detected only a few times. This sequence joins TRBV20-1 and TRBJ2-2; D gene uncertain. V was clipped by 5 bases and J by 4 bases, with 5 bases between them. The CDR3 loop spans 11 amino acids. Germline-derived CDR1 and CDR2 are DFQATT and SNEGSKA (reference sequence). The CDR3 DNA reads TGCAGTGCTCCCTCCACCGGGGAGCTGTTTTTT. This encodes CSAPSTGELFF.

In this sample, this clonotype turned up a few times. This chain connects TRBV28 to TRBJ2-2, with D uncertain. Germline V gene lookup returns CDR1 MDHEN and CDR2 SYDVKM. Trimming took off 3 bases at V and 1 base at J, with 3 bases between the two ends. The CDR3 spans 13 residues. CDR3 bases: TGTGCCAGCAGTTTTAAGAACACCGGGGAGCTGTTTTTT. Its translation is CASSFKNTGELFF.

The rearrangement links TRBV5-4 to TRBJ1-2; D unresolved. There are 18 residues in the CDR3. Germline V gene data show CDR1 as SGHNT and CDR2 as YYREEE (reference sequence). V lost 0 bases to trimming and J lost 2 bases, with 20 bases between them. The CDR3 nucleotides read TGTGCCAGCAGCTTGGCCGGAAGCTGGTCTCCGTACAACTATGGCTACACCTTC. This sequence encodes CASSLAGSWSPYNYGYTF.

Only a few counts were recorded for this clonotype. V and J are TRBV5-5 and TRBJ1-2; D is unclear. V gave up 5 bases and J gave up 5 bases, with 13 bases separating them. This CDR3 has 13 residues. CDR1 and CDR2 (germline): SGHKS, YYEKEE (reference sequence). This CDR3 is CASSSRTSYGYTF. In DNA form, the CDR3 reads TGTGCCAGCAGTTCGCGGACGTCGTATGGCTACACCTTC.

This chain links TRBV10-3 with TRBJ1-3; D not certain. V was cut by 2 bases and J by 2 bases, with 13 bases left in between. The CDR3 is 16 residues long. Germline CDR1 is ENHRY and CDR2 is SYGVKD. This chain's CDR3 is CAISERKAIPGNTIYF. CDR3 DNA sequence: TGTGCCATCAGTGAGAGGAAGGCGATCCCTGGAAACACCATATATTTT.

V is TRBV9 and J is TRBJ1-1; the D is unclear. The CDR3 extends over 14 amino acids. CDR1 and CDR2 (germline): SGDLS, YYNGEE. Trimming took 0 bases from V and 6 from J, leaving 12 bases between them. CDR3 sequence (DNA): TGTGCCAGCAGCGTAGACGGGGTGGTCGCTGAAGCTTTCTTT. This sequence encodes CASSVDGVVAEAFF.

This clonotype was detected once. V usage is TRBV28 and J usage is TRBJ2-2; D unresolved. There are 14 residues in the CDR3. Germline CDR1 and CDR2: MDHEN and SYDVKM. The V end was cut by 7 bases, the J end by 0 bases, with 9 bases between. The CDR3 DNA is TGTGCCAGCACCCCCCGACCGAACACCGGGGAGCTGTTTTTT. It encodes CASTPRPNTGELFF.

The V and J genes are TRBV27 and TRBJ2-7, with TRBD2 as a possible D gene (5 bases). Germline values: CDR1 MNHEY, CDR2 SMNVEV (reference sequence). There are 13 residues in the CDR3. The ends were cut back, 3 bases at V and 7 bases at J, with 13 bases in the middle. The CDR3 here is CASSFTPEREQYF. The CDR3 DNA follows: TGTGCCAGCAGTTTCACCCCGGAGCGGGAGCAGTACTTC.

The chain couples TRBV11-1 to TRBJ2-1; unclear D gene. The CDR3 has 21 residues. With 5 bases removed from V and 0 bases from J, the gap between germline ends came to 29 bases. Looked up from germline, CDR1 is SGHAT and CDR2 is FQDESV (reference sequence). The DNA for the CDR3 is TGTGCCAGCAGCGTGGGTTTGGGTTTAGGAGCCCTCCTTAGCTCCTACAATGAGCAGTTCTTC. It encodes CASSVGLGLGALLSSYNEQFF. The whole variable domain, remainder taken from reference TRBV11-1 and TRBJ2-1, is EAEVAQSPRYKITEKSQAVAFWCDPISGHATLYWYRQILGQGPELLVQFQDESVVDDSQLPKDRFSAERLKGVDSTLKIQPAELGDSAMYLCASSVGLGLGALLSSYNEQFFGPGTRLTVL.

The CDR3 loop reads CASNPPGELFF. CDR3 coding DNA: TGTGCCAGCAACCCCCCCGGGGAGCTGTTTTTT. The gene calls are TRBV2 and TRBJ2-2; no definite D call. The CDR3 loop spans 11 amino acids. V was shortened by 7 bases and J by 6 bases, with 6 bases between the two germline ends. Germline CDR1 SNHLY, CDR2 FYNNEI.

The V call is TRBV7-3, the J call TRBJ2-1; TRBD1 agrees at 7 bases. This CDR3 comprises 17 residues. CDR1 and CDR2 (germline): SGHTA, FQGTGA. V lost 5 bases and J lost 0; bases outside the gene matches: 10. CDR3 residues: CASSAGGLLSSYNEQFF. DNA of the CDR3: TGTGCCAGCAGCGCAGGGGGTCTACTTAGCTCCTACAATGAGCAGTTCTTC.

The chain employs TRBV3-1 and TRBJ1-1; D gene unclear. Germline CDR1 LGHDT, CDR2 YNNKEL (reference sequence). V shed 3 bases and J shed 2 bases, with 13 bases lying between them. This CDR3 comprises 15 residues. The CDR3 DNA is TGTGCCAGCAGCCAGTCACTCCGAATTAACACTGAAGCTTTCTTT. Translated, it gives CASSQSLRINTEAFF.

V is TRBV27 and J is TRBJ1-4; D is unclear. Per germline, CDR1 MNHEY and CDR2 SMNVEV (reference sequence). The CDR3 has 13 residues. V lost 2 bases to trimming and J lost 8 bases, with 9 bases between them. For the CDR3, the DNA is TGTGCCAGCAGTTTAAACGGTCCGGAAAAACTGTTTTTT. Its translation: CASSLNGPEKLFF.

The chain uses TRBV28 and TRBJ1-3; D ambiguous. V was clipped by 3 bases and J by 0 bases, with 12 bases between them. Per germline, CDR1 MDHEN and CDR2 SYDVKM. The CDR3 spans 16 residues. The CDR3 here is CASSFPAVFSGNTIYF. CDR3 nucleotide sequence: TGTGCCAGCAGTTTCCCGGCCGTATTCTCTGGAAACACCATATATTTT.

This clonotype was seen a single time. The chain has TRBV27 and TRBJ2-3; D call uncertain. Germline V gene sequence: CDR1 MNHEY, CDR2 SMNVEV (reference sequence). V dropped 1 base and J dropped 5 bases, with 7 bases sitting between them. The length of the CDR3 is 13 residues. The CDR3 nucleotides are TGTGCCAGCAGTTTATGGGCGGTAGATACGCAGTATTTT. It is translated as CASSLWAVDTQYF.